This TCR beta chain comes out of a study of blood T cell repertoires in COVID-19. On the study more broadly: From the United States, Italy and Spain came samples of acute and convalescent COVID-19. T cells, B-cell-depleted T cells, or PBMCs supplied cDNA or gDNA.

CDR3 length equals 15 residues. Germline lookup yields CDR1 SGHNT and CDR2 YYREEE (reference sequence). The V and J ends lost 0 bases and 8 bases, in that order; junction bases with no gene match: 9. Original data processing: Counts of nucleated cells, estimated from reference gene primer amplification, were obtained. The assay was immunoSEQ multiplex PCR, and TCRdb's table has in-frame clones only and misses some. That table furnishes V, J and clone size, whereas the DNA furnished D and trimming. The table lists about 140,000 clones, 84% of them singletons, with under 4.5% in the top ten. Material for sequencing was peripheral blood. This chain links TRBV5-4 with TRBJ2-3, with 7 bases matching TRBD2. The sequence was obtained from a woman aged 55-69 years with acute or convalescent COVID-19. The CDR3 coding sequence is TGTGCCAGCAGCTTGGGGACTAGTGCTGTCGGTACGCAGTATTTT. As protein: CASSLGTSAVGTQYF.